The source of this TCR beta chain is a study of cytomegalovirus exposure and HLA in healthy donors (TCRdb year 2017). Notes on the research overall: A later analysis indicated that the 120 validation repertoires were generated on the platform also employed for the 720 or so repertoires of the first cohort. To predict cytomegalovirus infection status, the study brought together high-throughput TCR immunosequencing, statistical association of individual TCRs with disease status, and machine learning. The study was designed to test whether signatures of past pathogen exposure could be identified by cataloging public T cell receptors. In addition to the first cohort of roughly 700 subjects, a separate validation cohort of 130 or so different subjects was used.

Study-wide conclusions, independent of this receptor: A later analysis found that TCRs clustered in the first cohort also tended to co-occur in the roughly 120 validation repertoires, with 94% of cluster scores above 0. In both the original and validation cohorts, the classifier was reported to diagnose cytomegalovirus status with high specificity and sensitivity. A total of 164 TCR beta chains were listed by the study as associated with cytomegalovirus. A later analysis had no HLA typing for the validation cohort, so co-occurrence there was scored across all 120 repertoires. Most TCR sequences were seen in very few donors, while some public TCRs were found in many individuals. The authors suggested that the approach could potentially be generalized to other disease states and immunological phenotypes. In vitro tests confirmed that a few of the cytomegalovirus-associated TCR beta chains recognize cytomegalovirus antigens.

Relative to germline, V is missing 9 bases and J is missing 2 bases, with 3 bases of the junction outside any gene match. The cysteine opens and the phenylalanine closes a CDR3 of 13 amino acids. Solely the CDR3 DNA is kept, with 39 bases framed from the first base. CDR1 and CDR2 are drawn from the germline V gene: SNHLY, FYNNEI. The donors belonged to the validation cohort of about 120 subjects, which was separate from the roughly 700-subject first cohort. The library was prepared using the immunoSEQ multiplex PCR assay. The published analysis was carried out like this. A statistical classification framework was built for diagnosing cytomegalovirus status from the catalog of TCR beta chain sequences. Sourced from immuneACCESS, this table was stored by TCRdb with only in-frame sequences that have V and J called. A share of the clones is absent; for the studies checked, an unresolved V gene accounts for under half, and the remainder has no known explanation. Clone size and the V and J calls come from that table; the DNA yielded D and trimming. The sample records approximately 98,000 clones, around 85% of which are singletons. The top ten hold 3% to 3.5% of the sample.

This clone showed up just a few times. Its binding antigen is unknown. Within one base of it there is no much larger clone, and no base qualities were kept. The source is a woman between 18 and 29 years old in good health and CMV-seronegative. The chain employs TRBV2 and TRBJ2-3, and 9 bases in between align with TRBD2. The sequenced sample consisted of PBMCs. The DNA sequence follows: TGTGCCAGTCAGCGGGGGGACACAGATACGCAGTATTTT. It codes for CASQRGDTDTQYF.